The 31 T cell receptor beta chains below all came from one sample that was sequenced in a study of T-cell reconstitution after alpha-beta-depleted transplantation in children. Unique molecular identifiers tagged the TCRbeta library. TCRdb re-called the PCR reads with MiXCR, one entry per CDR3 protein. The sample shows 250,000 to 300,000 distinct CDR3 sequences, around a tenth of them seen only once. This specimen consisted of peripheral blood, obtained 180 days after TCRalphabeta/CD19-depleted stem cell transplant. These receptors were taken from a male patient between 2 and 15 years old who had a stem cell transplant for chronic granulomatous disease, so the T cells may come from the graft donor.

J is TRBJ2-3 and V is TRBV7-2; weak D call: TRBD1 (7 bases). Germline V CDR1 and CDR2: SGHTA, FQGNSA. Trimming left V 5 bases short and J 0 bases short, with 18 bases between. The CDR3 length is 17 residues. The CDR3 region has the DNA TGTGCCAGCAGCGGAATAGGAGGGGGCAAGAGCACAGATACGCAGTATTTT. It yields the protein CASSGIGGGKSTDTQYF.

The table lists this clonotype with many counts. This chain joins TRBV19 and TRBJ1-5, with D perhaps TRBD1 (5 bases). Trimming stripped 6 bases from V and 7 bases from J, with 13 bases between. The CDR3 is made up of 13 amino acids. Per germline, CDR1 LNHDA and CDR2 SQIVND (reference sequence). In DNA, the CDR3 is TGTGCCAGTAGGCAAACACAGGTCCAGCCCCAGCATTTT. Its protein product is CASRQTQVQPQHF. The entire variable domain, with the rest obtained from reference TRBV19 and TRBJ1-5, is as follows: DGGITQSPKYLFRKEGQNVTLSCEQNLNHDAMYWYRQDPGQGLRLIYYSQIVNDFQKGDIAEGYSVSREKKESFPLTVTSAQKNPTAFYLCASRQTQVQPQHFGDGTRLSIL.

In its sample, this clonotype was seen many times. The chain employs TRBV12-3 or TRBV12-4 and TRBJ2-3; tentative D call: TRBD1 (5 bases). The CDR3 is 14 amino acids. With 8 bases removed from V and 1 base from J, the gap between germline ends came to 13 bases. The CDR3 protein is CASGYGAGTDTQYF. DNA for the CDR3: TGTGCCAGCGGATATGGGGCCGGCACAGATACGCAGTATTTT.

To note about this clonotype: This may arise from a read error, as a much more abundant clone is one base away. This rearrangement joins TRBV28 to TRBJ2-4; 7 bases agree with TRBD1. Germline CDR1 is MDHEN and CDR2 is SYDVKM. CDR3 size: 12 residues. The CDR3 is CDSSSPDRREIF. The CDR3, as DNA: TGTGACAGCAGTAGCCCGGACAGGCGCGAAATCTTC.

This clonotype was recorded many times. This chain connects TRBV7-9 to TRBJ2-2; D gene ambiguous. V was trimmed by 7 bases and J by 1 base, leaving 4 bases between them. The CDR3 sequence is 12 residues long. In germline, CDR1 is SEHNR, CDR2 FQNEAQ (reference sequence). CDR3 coding DNA: TGTGCCAGCATGTGGAACACCGGGGAGCTGTTTTTT. Translated: CASMWNTGELFF.

This clonotype has at least ten counts. V and J are TRBV15 and TRBJ1-6; 8 nucleotides line up with TRBD1. This CDR3 spans 15 amino acids. V dropped 4 bases and J dropped 7; count of bases not matched to a gene: 6. From germline, CDR1 is LNHNV and CDR2 YYDKDF (reference sequence). The CDR3 region is CATSMRTGPNSPLHF. In DNA form, the CDR3 reads TGTGCCACCAGCATGAGGACAGGGCCGAATTCACCCCTCCACTTT. The whole variable domain, filled in from reference TRBV15 and TRBJ1-6, reads DAMVIQNPRYQVTQFGKPVTLSCSQTLNHNVMYWYQQKSSQAPKLLFHYYDKDFNNEADTPDNFQSRRPNTSFCFLDIRSPGLGDTAMYLCATSMRTGPNSPLHFGNGTRLTVT.

This clonotype was found many times. For the CDR3, the DNA is TGTGCCAGCAGTTTACGGAGACTAGCGGATACAGATACGCAGTATTTT. Amino acids: CASSLRRLADTDTQYF. The rearrangement uses TRBV12-3 or TRBV12-4 and TRBJ2-3; 9 bases are a match to TRBD2. The V segment lost 2 bases and the J segment 3 bases; nucleotides outside the gene matches: 6. The CDR3 is made up of 16 amino acids.

This clonotype was counted many times. Here the CDR3 DNA reads TGTGCCAGCAGCGTAGTGGGGCGGGGGGGTCACAATGAGCAGTTCTTC. As protein: CASSVVGRGGHNEQFF. The rearrangement joins TRBV9 to TRBJ2-1; 9 bases agree with TRBD2. CDR3 size: 16 residues. Germline V lookup: CDR1 SGDLS, CDR2 YYNGEE. V dropped 0 bases and J dropped 5; count of bases not matched to a gene: 6.

This clonotype was observed at least ten times. The rearrangement links TRBV5-1 to TRBJ2-5; 12 nucleotides align to TRBD2. CDR1 and CDR2 from the germline V gene are SGHRS and YFSETQ. This CDR3 region has 17 residues. The junction had 7 bases not matched to a gene; V was cut back by 3 bases and J by 1 base. The CDR3 coding sequence is TGCGCCAGCAGCTCCTTTTCTAGCGGGAGGGCCCAAGAGACCCAGTACTTC. This encodes CASSSFSSGRAQETQYF. Full variable domain (remainder filled in from reference TRBV5-1 and TRBJ2-5): KAGVTQTPRYLIKTRGQQVTLSCSPISGHRSVSWYQQTPGQGLQFLFEYFSETQRNKGNFPGRFSGRQFSNSRSEMNVSTLELGDSALYLCASSSFSSGRAQETQYFGPGTRLLVL.

The chain recombines TRBV6-5 with TRBJ2-1, with 10 bases that match TRBD2. This CDR3 region has 16 residues. Germline CDR1 reads MNHEY; CDR2 reads SVGAGI. Unmatched junction bases numbered 9, after V lost 6 bases and J lost 4 bases. In nucleotides, the CDR3 is TGTGCCAGCAGGCCGACACTAGCGGGGTTATACAATGAGCAGTTCTTC. Protein: CASRPTLAGLYNEQFF.

Regarding this clonotype: It may be a read error: a sequence one base away is much more abundant. The genes are TRBV9 and TRBJ2-7, with a possible D match to TRBD2 (6 bases). V gave up 6 bases and J gave up 6 bases, with 25 bases separating them. Germline V CDR1 and CDR2: SGDLS, YYNGEE. This CDR3 region has 16 residues. The CDR3 bases are TGTGCCAGCACCGGAGGAGGTGGGACTTCACGATCCGAGCAGTACTTC. Its translation: CASTGGGGTSRSEQYF.

This clonotype was detected ten times or more. The genes are TRBV12-3 or TRBV12-4 and TRBJ1-4, with D perhaps matching TRBD1 (5 bases). The CDR3 is 17 residues long. The germline V and J ends were trimmed by 6 bases and 2 bases, with 19 bases remaining between them. As DNA, the CDR3 is TGTGCCAGCAGCCCTGGGGCCACAGAACTGACTAATGAAAAACTGTTTTTT. It codes for CASSPGATELTNEKLFF.

This clonotype was observed at least ten times. This chain connects TRBV28 to TRBJ1-5; no definite D call. This CDR3 has 15 amino acids. Germline V gene lookup returns CDR1 MDHEN and CDR2 SYDVKM. V gave up 7 bases and J gave up 2 bases, with 15 bases separating them. CDR3 bases: TGTGCCAGCAAAGTCACCCAGGCTGGCAATCAGCCCCAGCATTTT. Its protein is CASKVTQAGNQPQHF.

This clonotype was seen many times. The chain joins TRBV10-3 to TRBJ1-1, with D unclear. Trimming took 0 bases from V and 3 from J, leaving 14 bases between them. Germline CDR1 reads ENHRY; CDR2 reads SYGVKD. The CDR3 runs 16 residues. The CDR3 DNA follows: TGTGCCATCAGTGAGTCGAAGTCCCCAACGGACACTGAAGCTTTCTTT. Its translation is CAISESKSPTDTEAFF.

This clonotype was picked up many times. The V gene is TRBV20-1, the J gene TRBJ2-7; TRBD2 agrees at 9 bases. The junction had 6 bases not matched to a gene; V was cut back by 0 bases and J by 3 bases. Germline CDR1 and CDR2: DFQATT and SNEGSKA (reference sequence). The CDR3 contains 15 residues. CDR3 region: CSARDQGSGSYEQYF. For the CDR3, the DNA is TGCAGTGCTAGAGATCAGGGTAGCGGGAGCTACGAGCAGTACTTC.

This clonotype appeared once. A much larger clone sits a single nucleotide away, making a read error possible. No conserved phenylalanine or tryptophan is present at the end of the CDR3, so a read error is the likely explanation. This chain connects TRBV7-8 to TRBJ2-7, with 12 bases identical to TRBD2. The CDR3 is 16 residues long. CDR1 is SGHVS, CDR2 FQNEAQ, per germline. J was trimmed by 1 base and V by 3 bases; bases with no gene match: 4. The CDR3 coding sequence is TGTGCCAGCAGCTTTCCCCTAGCGGGAGGGTCCTACGAGCAGTACTCC. This translates into CASSFPLAGGSYEQYS.

This clonotype was detected ten times or more. The rearrangement joins TRBV4-2 to TRBJ2-7; no clear D. Germline CDR1 reads LGHNA; CDR2 reads YNFKEQ. V was shortened by 1 base and J by 0 bases, with 10 bases between the two germline ends. This CDR3 spans 15 amino acids. DNA for the CDR3: TGTGCCAGCAGCCAAGTAGGCGAGAGCTCCTACGAGCAGTACTTC. It yields the protein CASSQVGESSYEQYF.

This clonotype was observed at least ten times. The chain links TRBV11-2 to TRBJ2-1; D perhaps matches TRBD2 (6 bases). The CDR3 contains 17 residues. V lost 0 bases and J 2 bases, leaving 14 bases between the germline ends. From germline, CDR1 is SGHAT and CDR2 FQNNGV. This CDR3 is CASSLDLATGAYNEQFF. The CDR3 nucleotides are TGTGCCAGCAGCTTAGATCTCGCAACGGGGGCCTACAATGAGCAGTTCTTC.

This clonotype showed up many times. The chain joins TRBV7-8 to TRBJ1-1, with 8 bases aligning to TRBD1. Germline-derived CDR1 and CDR2 are SGHVS and FQNEAQ. CDR3 length: 12 amino acids. After removal of 5 bases from V and 6 bases from J, the junction contained 2 bases not matched to a gene. In DNA, the CDR3 is TGTGCCAGCAGCGGACAGGGATCTGAAGCTTTCTTT. It yields the protein CASSGQGSEAFF.

This clonotype was detected many times. The chain couples TRBV7-8 to TRBJ2-7; D gene unclear. CDR3 length: 15 residues. V shed 1 base and J shed 2 bases, with 12 bases lying between them. The germline V gene encodes CDR1 SGHVS and CDR2 FQNEAQ. This CDR3 reads CASSLELGITYEQYF. In DNA, the CDR3 is TGTGCCAGCAGCTTAGAGCTAGGAATCACCTACGAGCAGTACTTC. The variable domain in full, completed from reference TRBV7-8 and TRBJ2-7, reads GAGVSQSPRYKVAKRGQDVALRCDPISGHVSLFWYQQALGQGPEFLTYFQNEAQLDKSGLPSDRFFAERPEGSVSTLKIQRTQQEDSAVYLCASSLELGITYEQYFGPGTRLTVT.

Many counts were recorded for this clonotype. The chain uses TRBV29-1 and TRBJ2-3, with D perhaps given as TRBD1 or TRBD2 (5 bases each). Germline loops: CDR1 SQVTM, CDR2 ANQGSEA. The germline V and J ends were trimmed by 8 bases and 1 base, with 16 bases remaining between them. This CDR3 is 14 amino acids long. The CDR3 region has the DNA TGCAGCTTTTACCAGGGAGCAGGCACAGATACGCAGTATTTT. As protein: CSFYQGAGTDTQYF.

This clonotype has at least ten counts. The chain couples TRBV4-2 to TRBJ2-7; 8 nucleotides line up with TRBD2. Losses at the gene ends were 1 base for V and 2 bases for J; bases not matched to a gene: 7. The CDR3 length is 16 residues. CDR1 is LGHNA, CDR2 YNFKEQ, per germline. This CDR3 reads CASSQVGGGIPYEQYF. The DNA of the CDR3 is TGTGCCAGCAGCCAAGTCGGGGGGGGCATCCCCTACGAGCAGTACTTC.

This clonotype was recorded many times. The chain has TRBV29-1 and TRBJ2-7; 13 nucleotides align to TRBD2. The CDR3 spans 19 residues. Per germline, CDR1 SQVTM and CDR2 ANQGSEA. The V and J ends lost 2 bases and 0 bases, in that order; junction bases with no gene match: 13. The CDR3 DNA reads as TGCAGCGTTGAAACCCGACTAGCGGGAGGTCGAGTGACCTCCTACGAGCAGTACTTC. Translated, it gives CSVETRLAGGRVTSYEQYF.

This clonotype appeared many times. This sequence joins TRBV27 and TRBJ1-6, with D uncertain. Trimming pared 3 bases from V and 7 bases from J, leaving 10 bases between. Germline assignment: CDR1 MNHEY and CDR2 SMNVEV (reference sequence). The length of the CDR3 is 14 residues. This CDR3 is CASSFRVSNSPLHF. Written as DNA, the CDR3 is TGTGCCAGCAGTTTCCGGGTTTCCAATTCACCCCTCCACTTT.

This clonotype was picked up many times. This CDR3 reads CASSSSRGFGANVLTF. The CDR3 nucleotides are TGTGCCAGCAGCTCATCCAGGGGTTTTGGGGCCAACGTCCTGACTTTC. The rearrangement links TRBV7-3 to TRBJ2-6; maybe TRBD1 (6 bases). CDR1 and CDR2 from the germline V gene are SGHTA and FQGTGA. This CDR3 contains 16 residues. V lost 4 bases, J lost 3 bases, and 13 bases lay in between.

This clonotype is a singleton in its sample. The junction differs from germline at one of its ends, possibly a read error. The chain carries TRBV18 and TRBJ1-1, with D uncertain. Germline V lookup: CDR1 KGHSH, CDR2 LQKENI. This CDR3 has 13 amino acids. The CDR3 DNA is TGTGCCAGCTCACCAGCAGTGAACACTGAACCTTTCTTT. Amino acid sequence: CASSPAVNTEPFF.

This clonotype has a count of ten or more. V is TRBV7-9 and J is TRBJ1-5; D ambiguous. The ends were cut back, 4 bases at V and 5 bases at J, with 3 bases in the middle. Germline CDR1 and CDR2: SEHNR and FQNEAQ (reference sequence). The CDR3 consists of 11 residues. The CDR3 region is CASSSDQPQHF. The CDR3 nucleotides read TGTGCCAGCAGCTCGGATCAGCCCCAGCATTTT.

This clonotype was found many times. The chain couples TRBV28 to TRBJ2-7; TRBD1 aligns across 9 bases. V trimming: 6 bases; J trimming: 2 bases; junction bases outside the gene matches: 8. The CDR3 totals 15 residues. Looked up from germline, CDR1 is MDHEN and CDR2 is SYDVKM. CDR3 amino acids: CASRNTGGLTYEQYF. CDR3 nucleotides: TGTGCCAGCAGGAATACAGGGGGCCTAACCTACGAGCAGTACTTC.

Ten or more counts support this clonotype. This chain connects TRBV20-1 to TRBJ2-5; 10 bases fit TRBD2. In germline, CDR1 is DFQATT, CDR2 SNEGSKA (reference sequence). The V gene end was trimmed by 1 base and the J gene end by 1 base; junction bases not matched to a gene: 9. CDR3 size: 17 residues. CDR3 residues: CSARGFRSGRVQETQYF. DNA of the CDR3: TGCAGTGCTAGAGGGTTCAGGAGCGGGAGGGTCCAAGAGACCCAGTACTTC.

This clonotype was recorded at least ten times. The chain uses TRBV6-5 and TRBJ2-1; TRBD2 agrees at 9 bases. Germline CDR1 MNHEY, CDR2 SVGAGI. The CDR3 covers 16 residues. After removal of 0 bases from V and 10 bases from J, the junction contained 10 bases not matched to a gene. This CDR3 reads CASSYSGGGAGDEQFF. CDR3 DNA sequence: TGTGCCAGCAGTTACTCGGGCGGGGGGGCCGGTGACGAGCAGTTCTTC.

This clonotype was observed at least ten times. The V call is TRBV20-1, the J call TRBJ1-5, with 7 nucleotides matching TRBD1. The CDR3 is 14 amino acids. Germline lookup yields CDR1 DFQATT and CDR2 SNEGSKA (reference sequence). The J segment lost 6 bases and the V segment lost 6 bases, leaving 11 bases of the junction unmatched. The CDR3 sequence: CSAARGGMVQPQHF. CDR3 coding DNA: TGCAGTGCAGCCAGGGGGGGGATGGTTCAGCCCCAGCATTTT.